This T cell receptor beta chain derives from a study of T cell repertoires in cytomegalovirus infection. This CDR3 spans 16 amino acids. With V trimmed by 0 bases and J by 5 bases, 7 bases remained unmatched. TCRdb redid the calling of the reads with MiXCR, one entry per CDR3 protein. This table has 250,000 or so distinct CDR3 sequences, about a sixth appearing once. The TCR comes from a human donor in good health (CMV status not recorded). Some clones in this sample may be carry-over from other donors' samples. J is TRBJ2-7 and V is TRBV12-3 or TRBV12-4; 10 bases align to TRBD1. Sequenced material: CD8+ T cells from PBMCs. The CDR3 sequence: CASSLAPVTGGNEQYF. The DNA for the CDR3 is TGTGCCAGCAGTTTAGCCCCAGTGACAGGGGGCAACGAGCAGTACTTC.